These 5 T cell receptor beta chains were sequenced from one sample in a study of T cell responses to AZD1222 COVID-19 vaccine. This table comes from immunoSEQ multiplex PCR, and its TCRdb copy is limited to in-frame clones, with some not included. The data contain roughly 180,000 clones, roughly nine tenths of them seen just once; the ten biggest clones take up approximately 2%. Here the sequenced sample was peripheral blood, taken on day 0 of AZD1222 vaccination. The receptors here all came from an adult in good health.

The rearrangement uses TRBV30 and TRBJ1-3, with D tentatively TRBD1 (5 bases). V dropped 2 bases and J dropped 0 bases, with 14 bases sitting between them. The CDR3 is 16 residues long. CDR1 is GTSNPN, CDR2 SVGIG, per germline (reference sequence). CDR3 residues: CAWSQLVGVSGNTIYF. CDR3 coding DNA: TGTGCCTGGAGTCAACTAGTAGGGGTCTCTGGAAACACCATATATTTT.

The chain carries TRBV6-5 and TRBJ2-5, with D unresolved. The germline V and J ends were trimmed by 1 base and 4 bases, with 1 base remaining between them. Germline loops: CDR1 MNHEY, CDR2 SVGAGI. The CDR3 has 11 residues. CDR3 coding DNA: TGTGCCAGCAGTTACTTAGAGACCCAGTACTTC. The encoded protein is CASSYLETQYF.

The chain is built from TRBV6-2 or TRBV6-3 and TRBJ2-7, with 12 bases aligning to TRBD2. J gave up 7 bases and V 6 bases, and 19 bases lay outside the gene matches. Germline V gene lookup returns CDR1 MNHEY and CDR2 SVGEGT. The CDR3 runs to 18 residues. The CDR3, as DNA: TGTGCCAGCAGCTTCGCCTCTAGCGGGGGGGCGATGGGGAAGGAGCAGTACTTC. Translating it yields CASSFASSGGAMGKEQYF.

This clone was observed once. The chain recombines TRBV27 with TRBJ2-7, with D possibly called TRBD1 or TRBD2 (6 bases each). The V gene's germline CDR1 is MNHEY and CDR2 SMNVEV (reference sequence). The CDR3 is made up of 15 amino acids. V was pared by 6 bases and J by 7 bases, with 22 bases between. CDR3 DNA sequence: TGTGCCAGCAGACAGGGACTGAGTGCGTGGGAGGAGCAGTACTTC. It yields the protein CASRQGLSAWEEQYF.

The chain links TRBV2 to TRBJ2-7, with D perhaps TRBD1 (6 bases). The germline V gene has CDR1 SNHLY and CDR2 FYNNEI. The V end was cut by 7 bases, the J end by 7 bases, with 14 bases between. This CDR3 contains 12 residues. The CDR3 protein is CASKQGVREQYF. For the CDR3, the DNA is TGTGCCAGCAAACAGGGCGTCCGAGAGCAGTACTTC.